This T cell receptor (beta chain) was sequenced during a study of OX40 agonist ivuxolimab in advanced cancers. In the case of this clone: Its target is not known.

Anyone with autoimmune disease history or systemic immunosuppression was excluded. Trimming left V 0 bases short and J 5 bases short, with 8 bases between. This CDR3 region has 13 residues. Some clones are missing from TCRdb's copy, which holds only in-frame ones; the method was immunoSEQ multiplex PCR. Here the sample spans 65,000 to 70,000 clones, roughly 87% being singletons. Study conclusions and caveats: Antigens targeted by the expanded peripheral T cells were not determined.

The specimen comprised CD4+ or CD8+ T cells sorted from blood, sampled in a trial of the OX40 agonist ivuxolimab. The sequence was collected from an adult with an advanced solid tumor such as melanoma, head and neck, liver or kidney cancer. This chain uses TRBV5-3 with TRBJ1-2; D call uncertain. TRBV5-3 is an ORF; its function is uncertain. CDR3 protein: CARSLAAGYGYTF. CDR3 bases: TGTGCCAGAAGCTTGGCGGCCGGATATGGCTACACCTTC.